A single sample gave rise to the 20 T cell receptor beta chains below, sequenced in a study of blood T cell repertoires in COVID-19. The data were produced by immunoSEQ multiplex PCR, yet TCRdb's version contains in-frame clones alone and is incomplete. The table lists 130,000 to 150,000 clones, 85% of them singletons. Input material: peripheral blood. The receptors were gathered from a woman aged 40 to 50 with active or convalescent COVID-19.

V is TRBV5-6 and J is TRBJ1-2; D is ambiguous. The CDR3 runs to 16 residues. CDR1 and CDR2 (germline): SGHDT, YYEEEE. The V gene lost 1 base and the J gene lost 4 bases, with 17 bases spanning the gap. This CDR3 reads CASSLTPRVNLYGYTF. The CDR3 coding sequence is TGTGCCAGCAGCTTGACTCCGAGGGTCAACCTCTATGGCTACACCTTC.

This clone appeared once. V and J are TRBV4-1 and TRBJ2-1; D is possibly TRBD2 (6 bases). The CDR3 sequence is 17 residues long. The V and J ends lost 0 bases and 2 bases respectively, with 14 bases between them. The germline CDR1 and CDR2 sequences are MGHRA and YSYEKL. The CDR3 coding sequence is TGCGCCAGCAGCCAAGATGAACTAGCCGAAACCTACAATGAGCAGTTCTTC. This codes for CASSQDELAETYNEQFF.

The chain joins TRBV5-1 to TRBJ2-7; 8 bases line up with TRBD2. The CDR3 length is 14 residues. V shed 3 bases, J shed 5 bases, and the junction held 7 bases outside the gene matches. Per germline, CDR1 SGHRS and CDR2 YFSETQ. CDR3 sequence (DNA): TGCGCCAGCAGCTCAAATAGCGGGGTACACGAGCAGTACTTC. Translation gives CASSSNSGVHEQYF.

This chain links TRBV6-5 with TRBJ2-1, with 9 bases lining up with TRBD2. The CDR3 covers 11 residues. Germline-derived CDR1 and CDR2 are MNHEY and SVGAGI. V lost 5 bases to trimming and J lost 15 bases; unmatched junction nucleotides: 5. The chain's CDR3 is CASSKGLASFF. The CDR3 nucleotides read TGTGCCAGCAGTAAGGGACTAGCATCGTTCTTC.

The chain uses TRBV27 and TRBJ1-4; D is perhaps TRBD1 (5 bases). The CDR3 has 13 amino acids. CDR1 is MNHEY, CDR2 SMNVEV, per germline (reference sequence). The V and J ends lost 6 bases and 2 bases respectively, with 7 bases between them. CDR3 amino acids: CASRRQTNEKLFF. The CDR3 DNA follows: TGTGCCAGCAGGAGACAGACTAATGAAAAACTGTTTTTT.

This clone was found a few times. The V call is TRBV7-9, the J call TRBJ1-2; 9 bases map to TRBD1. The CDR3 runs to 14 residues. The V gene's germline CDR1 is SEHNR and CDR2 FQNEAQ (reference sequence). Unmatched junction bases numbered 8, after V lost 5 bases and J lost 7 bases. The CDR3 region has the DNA TGTGCCAGCAGCCCGGGGACAGGGAGCCGTGGCTACACCTTC. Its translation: CASSPGTGSRGYTF. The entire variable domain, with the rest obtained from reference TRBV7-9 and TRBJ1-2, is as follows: DTGVSQNPRHKITKRGQNVTFRCDPISEHNRLYWYRQTLGQGPEFLTYFQNEAQLEKSRLLSDRFSAERPKGSFSTLEIQRTEQGDSAMYLCASSPGTGSRGYTFGSGTRLTVV.

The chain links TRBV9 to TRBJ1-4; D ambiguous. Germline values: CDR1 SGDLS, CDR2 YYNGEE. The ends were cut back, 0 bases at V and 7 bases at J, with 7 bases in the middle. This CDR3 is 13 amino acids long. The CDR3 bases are TGTGCCAGCAGCGTAGTGGGAGGTGAAAAACTGTTTTTT. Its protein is CASSVVGGEKLFF.

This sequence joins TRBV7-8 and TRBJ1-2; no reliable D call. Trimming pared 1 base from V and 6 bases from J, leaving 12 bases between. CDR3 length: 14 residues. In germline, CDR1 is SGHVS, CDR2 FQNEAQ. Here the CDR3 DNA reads TGTGCCAGCAGCTTAGTCCCCTCCCAGGATGGCTACACCTTC. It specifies CASSLVPSQDGYTF.

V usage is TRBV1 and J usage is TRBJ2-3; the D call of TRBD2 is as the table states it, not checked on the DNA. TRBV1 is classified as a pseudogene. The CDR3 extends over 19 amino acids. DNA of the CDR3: TGCACCAGCAGCCAAGATGGGACTAGCGGGGGGCCTTACACAGATACGCAGTATTTT. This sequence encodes CTSSQDGTSGGPYTDTQYF.

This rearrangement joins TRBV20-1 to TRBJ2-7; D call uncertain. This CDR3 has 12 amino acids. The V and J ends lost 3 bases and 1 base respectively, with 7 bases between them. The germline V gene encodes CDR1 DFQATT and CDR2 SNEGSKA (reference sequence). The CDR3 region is CSASSQSYEQYF. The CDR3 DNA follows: TGCAGTGCTAGTTCGCAGTCCTACGAGCAGTACTTC.

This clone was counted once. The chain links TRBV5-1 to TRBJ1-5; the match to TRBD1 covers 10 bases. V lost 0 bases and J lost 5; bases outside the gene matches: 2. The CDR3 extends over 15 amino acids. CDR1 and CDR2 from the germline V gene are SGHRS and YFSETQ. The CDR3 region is CASSLATGGHQPQHF. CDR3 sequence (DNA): TGCGCCAGCAGCTTGGCGACAGGGGGCCATCAGCCCCAGCATTTT. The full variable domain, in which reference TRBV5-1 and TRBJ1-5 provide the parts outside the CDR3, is KAGVTQTPRYLIKTRGQQVTLSCSPISGHRSVSWYQQTPGQGLQFLFEYFSETQRNKGNFPGRFSGRQFSNSRSEMNVSTLELGDSALYLCASSLATGGHQPQHFGDGTRLSIL.

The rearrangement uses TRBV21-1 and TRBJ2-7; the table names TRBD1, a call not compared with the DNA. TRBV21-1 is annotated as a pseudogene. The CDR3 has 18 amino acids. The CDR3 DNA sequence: TGTGCCAGCAGAAACCGGGCGAAGGGGCCCCTAAGGGTCTACGAGCAGTACTTC. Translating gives CASRNRAKGPLRVYEQYF.

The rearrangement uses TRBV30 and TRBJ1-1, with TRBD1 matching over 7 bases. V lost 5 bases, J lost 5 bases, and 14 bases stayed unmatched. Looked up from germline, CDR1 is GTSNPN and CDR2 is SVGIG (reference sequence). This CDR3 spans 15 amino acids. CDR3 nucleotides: TGTGCCTGGGACGGCGAGGGGGCTCCGAAGACTGAAGCTTTCTTT. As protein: CAWDGEGAPKTEAFF.

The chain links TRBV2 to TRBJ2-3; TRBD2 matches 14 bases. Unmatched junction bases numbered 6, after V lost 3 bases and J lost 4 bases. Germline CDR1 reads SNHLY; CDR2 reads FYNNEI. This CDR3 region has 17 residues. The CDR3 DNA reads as TGTGCCAGCAGTGATTCGACTAGCGGGAGGGCGCCAGATACGCAGTATTTT. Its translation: CASSDSTSGRAPDTQYF.

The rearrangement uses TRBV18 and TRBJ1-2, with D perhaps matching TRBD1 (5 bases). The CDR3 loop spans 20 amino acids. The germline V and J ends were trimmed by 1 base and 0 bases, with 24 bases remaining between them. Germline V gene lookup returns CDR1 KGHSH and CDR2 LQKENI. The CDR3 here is CASSPLPTPFDRRANYGYTF. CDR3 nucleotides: TGTGCCAGCTCACCACTCCCCACACCCTTTGACAGACGAGCTAACTATGGCTACACCTTC.

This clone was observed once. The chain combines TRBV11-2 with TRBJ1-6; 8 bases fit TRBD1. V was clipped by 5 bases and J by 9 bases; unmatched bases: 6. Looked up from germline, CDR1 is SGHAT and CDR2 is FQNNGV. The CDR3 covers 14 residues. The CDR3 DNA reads TGTGCCAGCAGCGGACAGGGAGGAGTTTCACCCCTCCACTTT. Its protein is CASSGQGGVSPLHF.

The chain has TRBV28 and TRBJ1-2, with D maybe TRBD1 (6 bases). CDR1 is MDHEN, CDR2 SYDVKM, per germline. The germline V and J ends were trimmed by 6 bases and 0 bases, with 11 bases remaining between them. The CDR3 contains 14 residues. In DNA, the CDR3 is TGTGCCAGCAGGTGGACAGTCCCTAACTATGGCTACACCTTC. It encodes CASRWTVPNYGYTF.

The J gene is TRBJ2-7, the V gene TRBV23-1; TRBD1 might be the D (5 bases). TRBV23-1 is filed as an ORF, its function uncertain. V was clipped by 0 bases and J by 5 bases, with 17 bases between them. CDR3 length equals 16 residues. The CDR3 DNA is TGCGCCAGCAGTCAATCTCCCGGCAGGGATCCTCACGAGCAGTACTTC. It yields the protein CASSQSPGRDPHEQYF.

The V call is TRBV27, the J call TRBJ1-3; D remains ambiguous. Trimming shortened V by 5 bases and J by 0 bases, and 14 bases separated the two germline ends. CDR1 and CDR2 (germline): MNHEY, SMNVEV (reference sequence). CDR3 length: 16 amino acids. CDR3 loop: CASSPWAPRSGNTIYF. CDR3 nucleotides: TGTGCCAGCAGTCCCTGGGCCCCACGCTCTGGAAACACCATATATTTT.

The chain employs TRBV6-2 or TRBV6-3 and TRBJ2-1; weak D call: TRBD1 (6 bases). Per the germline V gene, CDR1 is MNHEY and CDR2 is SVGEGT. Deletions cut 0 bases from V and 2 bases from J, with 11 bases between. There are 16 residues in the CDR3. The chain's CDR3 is CASSYSGALTYNEQFF. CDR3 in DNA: TGTGCCAGCAGTTACTCGGGGGCCCTAACCTACAATGAGCAGTTCTTC.